What follows are 27 T cell receptor beta chains derived from one specimen sequenced in a study of shared clonotypes between healthy human individuals. Repertoires were generated with immunoSEQ multiplex PCR, while TCRdb's copy carries only in-frame clones and drops some. The table includes around 2,100,000 clones, roughly 95% detected once. Naive-designated CD8 cells lacked CD45RO, were positively enriched for CCR7, and omitted terminally differentiated effector memory CD45RA+ cells. The material sequenced was naive CD8+ T cells sorted from blood. Source of these receptors: a man aged 18 to 30 in good health.

The V gene is TRBV27, the J gene TRBJ1-6; no definite D call. Germline V gene data show CDR1 as MNHEY and CDR2 as SMNVEV (reference sequence). CDR3 size: 13 residues. V dropped 8 bases and J dropped 4 bases, with 9 bases sitting between them. CDR3 loop: CASGLPYNSPLHF. Written as DNA, the CDR3 is TGTGCCAGCGGACTGCCTTATAATTCACCCCTCCACTTT.

CDR3 amino acids: CASSYEAGALDGYTF. The CDR3 nucleotides read TGTGCCAGCAGTTACGAGGCCGGCGCGCTCGATGGCTACACCTTC. The chain uses TRBV6-6 and TRBJ1-2; the D is unclear. Germline V gene data show CDR1 as MNHNY and CDR2 as SVGAGI (reference sequence). V was shortened by 2 bases and J by 6 bases, with 16 bases between the two germline ends. CDR3 size: 15 residues.

The genes are TRBV9 and TRBJ2-2, with D possibly being TRBD1 or TRBD2 (5 bases each). With 3 bases removed from V and 5 bases from J, the gap between germline ends came to 11 bases. In germline, CDR1 is SGDLS, CDR2 YYNGEE. This CDR3 contains 14 residues. The CDR3 reads CASSGGTSTGELFF. CDR3 DNA sequence: TGTGCCAGCAGCGGGGGGACGTCTACCGGGGAGCTGTTTTTT.

A single count supports this clone. Other DNA sequences in the sample encode the same CDR3. The chain carries TRBV6-5 and TRBJ2-7; D unresolved. Germline CDR1 reads MNHEY; CDR2 reads SVGAGI. The CDR3 extends over 15 amino acids. Deletions cut 2 bases from V and 0 bases from J, with 11 bases between. CDR3 loop: CASSYSGQTSYEQYF. CDR3 nucleotide sequence: TGTGCCAGCAGTTACAGTGGGCAGACCTCCTACGAGCAGTACTTC.

This chain connects TRBV5-6 to TRBJ2-3, with D possibly called TRBD1 or TRBD2 (6 bases each). Germline assignment: CDR1 SGHDT and CDR2 YYEEEE. The length of the CDR3 is 17 residues. V dropped 0 bases and J dropped 1 base, with 15 bases sitting between them. The CDR3 nucleotides are TGTGCCAGCAGCTTGGCCATCACGGGGGCAGGCACAGATACGCAGTATTTT. Its protein is CASSLAITGAGTDTQYF.

The chain carries TRBV5-1 and TRBJ1-1, with TRBD1 as a possible D gene (5 bases). Germline V gives CDR1 SGHRS, CDR2 YFSETQ. This CDR3 comprises 13 residues. Deletions cut 1 base from V and 6 bases from J, with 10 bases between. The chain's CDR3 is CASSLSGSAEAFF. CDR3 sequence (DNA): TGCGCCAGCAGCTTGTCAGGGAGCGCTGAAGCTTTCTTT.

The chain combines TRBV28 with TRBJ2-7; D uncertain. The CDR3 is 13 amino acids. Trimming pared 2 bases from V and 5 bases from J, leaving 10 bases between. Per the germline V gene, CDR1 is MDHEN and CDR2 is SYDVKM. The CDR3 nucleotides are TGTGCCAGCAGTTTACTCCCCAGTCACGAGCAGTACTTC. Amino acids: CASSLLPSHEQYF.

The chain combines TRBV6-1 with TRBJ1-2; TRBD1 matches at 10 bases. Germline loops: CDR1 MNHNS, CDR2 SASEGT. The CDR3 covers 14 residues. The V and J ends lost 2 bases and 8 bases, in that order; junction bases with no gene match: 5. The CDR3 reads CASSENGQGDGYTF. For the CDR3, the DNA is TGTGCCAGCAGTGAAAATGGACAGGGGGACGGCTACACCTTC.

This chain links TRBV7-9 with TRBJ2-7; 9 bases line up with TRBD2. Germline CDR1 reads SEHNR; CDR2 reads FQNEAQ (reference sequence). V was clipped by 0 bases and J by 2 bases; unmatched bases: 8. The CDR3 extends over 17 amino acids. CDR3 in DNA: TGTGCCAGCAGCTTAGCAAGTGGGGGACTAGCCGCCTACGAGCAGTACTTC. Protein: CASSLASGGLAAYEQYF.

The rearrangement joins TRBV25-1 to TRBJ2-7; weak D call: TRBD1 (6 bases). Trimming took 2 bases from V and 5 from J, leaving 16 bases between them. Per germline, CDR1 MGHDK and CDR2 SYGVNS. The CDR3 is 15 amino acids. The CDR3 region is CASSEGWTENHEQYF. The CDR3 bases are TGTGCCAGCAGTGAAGGCTGGACAGAAAATCACGAGCAGTACTTC.

The CDR3, as DNA: TGTGCCAGCAGCTCGGTACTAGCGGGAGGACCGAAACTGGGCGAGCAGTACTTC. Protein: CASSSVLAGGPKLGEQYF. The J gene is TRBJ2-7, the V gene TRBV7-8; 12 nucleotides align to TRBD2. Germline loops: CDR1 SGHVS, CDR2 FQNEAQ. J was trimmed by 6 bases and V by 4 bases; bases with no gene match: 16. There are 18 residues in the CDR3. Based on the CDR3 plus reference TRBV7-8 and TRBJ2-7, the full variable domain is GAGVSQSPRYKVAKRGQDVALRCDPISGHVSLFWYQQALGQGPEFLTYFQNEAQLDKSGLPSDRFFAERPEGSVSTLKIQRTQQEDSAVYLCASSSVLAGGPKLGEQYFGPGTRLTVT.

The chain carries TRBV11-2 and TRBJ2-1; 9 positions agree with TRBD2. Germline CDR1 and CDR2: SGHAT and FQNNGV. Trimming cost V 7 bases and J 3 bases; bases outside gene matches: 7. The CDR3 extends over 15 amino acids. The CDR3 protein is CASTRGGRDYNEQFF. CDR3 nucleotides: TGTGCCAGCACCCGGGGCGGGAGGGACTACAATGAGCAGTTCTTC. Looking up the rest from reference TRBV11-2 and TRBJ2-1 gives the full variable domain: EAGVAQSPRYKIIEKRQSVAFWCNPISGHATLYWYQQILGQGPKLLIQFQNNGVVDDSQLPKDRFSAERLKGVDSTLKIQPAKLEDSAVYLCASTRGGRDYNEQFFGPGTRLTVL.

The chain is built from TRBV7-9 and TRBJ2-1, with 13 bases lining up with TRBD2. This CDR3 is 17 amino acids long. Germline V gives CDR1 SEHNR, CDR2 FQNEAQ (reference sequence). V was pared by 6 bases and J by 4 bases, with 9 bases of the junction left unmatched. CDR3 nucleotides: TGTGCCAGCAGATCCGAACTAGCGGGGGGGCTGTACAATGAGCAGTTCTTC. Translated: CASRSELAGGLYNEQFF.

This chain connects TRBV30 to TRBJ2-4; D gene uncertain. CDR1 is GTSNPN, CDR2 SVGIG, per germline (reference sequence). The V and J ends lost 0 bases and 1 base respectively, with 7 bases between them. The CDR3 totals 14 residues. The CDR3 DNA sequence: TGTGCCTGGAGTGTCGGGCAGGCCAAAAACATTCAGTACTTC. Amino acid sequence: CAWSVGQAKNIQYF.

This CDR3 reads CASIGLAGGPRTGELFF. For the CDR3, the DNA is TGCGCCAGCATTGGACTAGCGGGAGGGCCTAGGACCGGGGAGCTGTTTTTT. This chain joins TRBV10-2 and TRBJ2-2; TRBD2 agrees at 15 bases. With V trimmed by 7 bases and J by 5 bases, 8 bases remained unmatched. The CDR3 extends over 17 amino acids. In germline, CDR1 is WSHSY, CDR2 SAAADI.

This rearrangement joins TRBV28 to TRBJ2-3, with 8 bases that match TRBD1. The length of the CDR3 is 15 residues. J was trimmed by 6 bases and V by 3 bases; bases with no gene match: 8. Germline CDR1 MDHEN, CDR2 SYDVKM. The CDR3 DNA reads TGTGCCAGCAGTTTCAACCCGGACAGGGCGGATACGCAGTATTTT. Translated, it gives CASSFNPDRADTQYF. Using reference TRBV28 and TRBJ2-3 for the parts outside the CDR3, the full variable domain is DVKVTQSSRYLVKRTGEKVFLECVQDMDHENMFWYRQDPGLGLRLIYFSYDVKMKEKGDIPEGYSVSREKKERFSLILESASTNQTSMYLCASSFNPDRADTQYFGPGTRLTVL.

The rearrangement joins TRBV4-3 to TRBJ2-2; D may be TRBD1 (6 bases). The germline gives CDR1 LGHNA, CDR2 YSLEER. The CDR3 extends over 16 amino acids. Trimming shortened V by 0 bases and J by 5 bases, and 13 bases separated the two germline ends. CDR3 sequence reads: CASSQDMGADTGELFF. As DNA, the CDR3 is TGCGCCAGCAGCCAAGATATGGGGGCGGATACCGGGGAGCTGTTTTTT.

The rearrangement uses TRBV7-9 and TRBJ2-7, with D possibly matching TRBD1 (6 bases). The CDR3 is 14 residues long. From germline, CDR1 is SEHNR and CDR2 FQNEAQ (reference sequence). Trimming stripped 1 base from V and 5 bases from J, with 12 bases between. The CDR3 loop reads CASSLVTGSNEQYF. CDR3 DNA sequence: TGTGCCAGCAGCTTAGTCACAGGGTCGAACGAGCAGTACTTC. Full variable domain (rest looked up from reference TRBV7-9 and TRBJ2-7): DTGVSQNPRHKITKRGQNVTFRCDPISEHNRLYWYRQTLGQGPEFLTYFQNEAQLEKSRLLSDRFSAERPKGSFSTLEIQRTEQGDSAMYLCASSLVTGSNEQYFGPGTRLTVT.

Points on this clone: Distinct nucleotide sequences in the sample also encode this CDR3. The rearrangement joins TRBV18 to TRBJ2-3, with TRBD1 matching 9 bases. With 4 bases clipped from V and 5 bases from J, the junction kept 7 bases outside the gene matches. The CDR3 is 15 amino acids. Germline CDR1 KGHSH, CDR2 LQKENI. The CDR3 here is CASSRPGQGLDTQYF. The CDR3 DNA follows: TGTGCCAGCTCACGACCGGGACAGGGATTAGATACGCAGTATTTT.

The gene calls are TRBV9 and TRBJ2-3; D is ambiguous. The V gene's germline CDR1 is SGDLS and CDR2 YYNGEE. Trimming removed 3 bases at V and 6 bases at J, with 8 bases between. The CDR3 contains 12 residues. As DNA, the CDR3 is TGTGCCAGCAGCGCGAGCTTGGATACGCAGTATTTT. Its translation is CASSASLDTQYF.

This chain's CDR3 is CASSLALISDSYNEQFF. CDR3 bases: TGTGCCAGCAGCTTAGCCCTAATATCAGATTCCTACAATGAGCAGTTCTTC. J is TRBJ2-1 and V is TRBV7-8; D gene uncertain. Per the germline V gene, CDR1 is SGHVS and CDR2 is FQNEAQ. The CDR3 extends over 17 amino acids. V was trimmed by 0 bases and J by 1 base, leaving 13 bases between them.

The V and J genes are TRBV5-1 and TRBJ1-1; D gene uncertain. CDR3 length equals 14 residues. Germline CDR1 reads SGHRS; CDR2 reads YFSETQ. V was shortened by 5 bases and J by 1 base, with 12 bases between the two germline ends. The CDR3 spells CASRFDTPNTEAFF. CDR3 bases: TGCGCCAGCAGATTCGACACGCCGAACACTGAAGCTTTCTTT.

As to this clone: Other DNA sequences in this specimen translate into the identical CDR3. The J gene is TRBJ2-7, the V gene TRBV5-6; D may be TRBD2 (5 bases). Between the trimmed V and J ends, which lost 2 bases and 1 base, there was a span of 7 bases. Per the germline V gene, CDR1 is SGHDT and CDR2 is YYEEEE. This CDR3 is 13 amino acids long. CDR3 coding DNA: TGTGCCAGCAGCTTAAGAGGGTCCTACGAGCAGTACTTC. Residues: CASSLRGSYEQYF.

The V gene is TRBV11-2, the J gene TRBJ2-2; 8 nucleotides align to TRBD1. Germline values: CDR1 SGHAT, CDR2 FQNNGV. CDR3 length: 15 amino acids. V trimming: 4 bases; J trimming: 6 bases; junction bases outside the gene matches: 7. The CDR3 DNA follows: TGTGCCAGCAGCTCCGGACAGGGTCTAGCCGGGGAGCTGTTTTTT. It is translated as CASSSGQGLAGELFF.

The chain is built from TRBV2 and TRBJ1-6; possible D gene TRBD1, 6 bases. In germline, CDR1 is SNHLY, CDR2 FYNNEI. Trimming shortened V by 6 bases and J by 4 bases, and 13 bases separated the two germline ends. The CDR3 has 15 amino acids. CDR3 coding DNA: TGTGCCAGCAGCCTTACAGGGTCGTATAATTCACCCCTCCACTTT. Translating gives CASSLTGSYNSPLHF.

On this clone: The sample holds other DNA sequences that translate to the same CDR3. The V gene is TRBV27, the J gene TRBJ2-5; possibly TRBD2 for D (5 bases). V lost 3 bases to trimming and J lost 2 bases, with 7 bases between them. The CDR3 has 13 residues. Germline CDR1 reads MNHEY; CDR2 reads SMNVEV (reference sequence). CDR3 sequence: CASSFGLQETQYF. The CDR3 region has the DNA TGTGCCAGCAGTTTCGGACTTCAAGAGACCCAGTACTTC.

The chain employs TRBV29-1 and TRBJ1-3; 7 bases match TRBD1. The ends lost 5 bases at V and 4 bases at J; junction bases unmatched: 11. The CDR3 consists of 15 residues. The germline gives CDR1 SQVTM, CDR2 ANQGSEA. The DNA for the CDR3 is TGCAGCGTTAGAACATCGACAGGGACGGGAAACACCATATATTTT. It specifies CSVRTSTGTGNTIYF.